These 12 T cell receptor beta chains came from one sample sequenced in a study of cytomegalovirus exposure and HLA in healthy donors. Method: immunoSEQ multiplex PCR; TCRdb's copy keeps in-frame clones and lacks some. The table has about 130,000 clones, about 90% seen once. The sample taken for sequencing was PBMCs. Receptors were obtained from a woman between 25 and 40 years old in good health and CMV-seropositive.

This sequence joins TRBV2 and TRBJ2-1; D may be TRBD2 (6 bases). V lost 7 bases to trimming and J lost 4 bases, with 17 bases between them. This CDR3 has 15 amino acids. Per germline, CDR1 SNHLY and CDR2 FYNNEI. CDR3 in DNA: TGTGCCAGCAAGGAGGGGTCAGGGATTTACAATGAGCAGTTCTTC. Translated: CASKEGSGIYNEQFF.

The chain's CDR3 is CASRLAPLQGGNRTNEKLFF. CDR3 nucleotides: TGTGCAAGTCGCTTAGCGCCCCTACAGGGTGGGAACCGAACTAATGAAAAACTGTTTTTT. The V gene is TRBV12-2, the J gene TRBJ1-4; the D call in the table, TRBD1, was not verified against the DNA. TRBV12-2 is a documented pseudogene. The CDR3 runs to 20 residues.

CDR3 loop: CAGRRKDSYEQYF. CDR3 DNA: TGTGCCGGCCGACGGAAGGACAGTTACGAGCAGTACTTC. The chain employs TRBV27 and TRBJ2-7, with TRBD1 as a possible D gene (6 bases). Trimming took 11 bases from V and 4 from J, leaving 18 bases between them. Germline CDR1 MNHEY, CDR2 SMNVEV (reference sequence). This CDR3 is 13 amino acids long.

The chain carries TRBV28 and TRBJ2-3, with TRBD2 matching 8 bases. Germline CDR1 MDHEN, CDR2 SYDVKM. Trimming took 2 bases from V and 4 from J; bases not matched to a gene: 5. This CDR3 region has 15 residues. CDR3 nucleotide sequence: TGTGCCAGCAGTTTACTGCGGGGGGCGTCAGATACGCAGTATTTT. The encoded protein is CASSLLRGASDTQYF. Full variable domain (rest looked up from reference TRBV28 and TRBJ2-3): DVKVTQSSRYLVKRTGEKVFLECVQDMDHENMFWYRQDPGLGLRLIYFSYDVKMKEKGDIPEGYSVSREKKERFSLILESASTNQTSMYLCASSLLRGASDTQYFGPGTRLTVL.

The CDR3 sequence is CAIRPANSYEQYF. DNA for the CDR3: TGTGCCATCCGTCCAGCGAACTCCTACGAGCAGTACTTC. This chain connects TRBV7-9 to TRBJ2-7; no firm D call. CDR1 is SEHNR and CDR2 is FQNEAQ in the germline V gene (reference sequence). Trimming left V 10 bases short and J 0 bases short, with 13 bases between. CDR3 length: 13 amino acids.

This clone was counted only a few times. The rearrangement uses TRBV6-1 and TRBJ1-5; the match to TRBD1 covers 12 bases. This CDR3 region has 16 residues. Looked up from germline, CDR1 is MNHNS and CDR2 is SASEGT. The trim removed 3 bases at V and 7 bases at J, leaving 7 bases unmatched. Here the CDR3 reads CASSDLGTGGGQPQHF. The CDR3 region has the DNA TGTGCCAGCAGTGACCTCGGGACAGGGGGCGGGCAGCCCCAGCATTTT.

The chain joins TRBV5-4 to TRBJ2-7; tentative D call: TRBD2 (5 bases). The CDR3 has 15 amino acids. Per germline, CDR1 SGHNT and CDR2 YYREEE (reference sequence). V gave up 4 bases and J gave up 1 base, with 15 bases separating them. This CDR3 reads CASSRDTIMSYEQYF. CDR3 sequence (DNA): TGTGCCAGCAGCCGGGATACGATTATGTCCTACGAGCAGTACTTC.

This rearrangement joins TRBV25-1 to TRBJ2-7; 8 positions agree with TRBD1. Trimming took 2 bases from V and 1 from J; bases not matched to a gene: 4. CDR3 length equals 15 residues. Per germline, CDR1 MGHDK and CDR2 SYGVNS. CDR3 in DNA: TGTGCCAGCAGTGAAGGACAGGGAGAGTCCTACGAGCAGTACTTC. Translating it yields CASSEGQGESYEQYF.

The J gene is TRBJ1-6, the V gene TRBV19; unclear D gene. Germline CDR1 LNHDA, CDR2 SQIVND (reference sequence). CDR3 length: 13 residues. Trimming cost V 4 bases and J 7 bases, with 8 bases left between them. The CDR3 reads CASSTVTNSPLHF. For the CDR3, the DNA is TGTGCCAGTAGTACGGTTACCAATTCACCCCTCCACTTT.

This clone was seen only once. The chain carries TRBV6-1 and TRBJ1-2, with D uncertain. The CDR3 spans 13 residues. Germline lookup yields CDR1 MNHNS and CDR2 SASEGT. V was trimmed by 3 bases and J by 8 bases, leaving 13 bases between them. The CDR3 coding sequence is TGTGCCAGCAGTGATACTAACCCGAGAGGCTACACCTTC. Its protein product is CASSDTNPRGYTF.

This clone appeared once. The rearrangement uses TRBV5-1 and TRBJ1-1; D ambiguous. The CDR3 is 13 amino acids. V was trimmed by 7 bases and J by 4 bases, leaving 14 bases between them. CDR1 is SGHRS, CDR2 YFSETQ, per germline. CDR3 nucleotide sequence: TGCGCCAGCTCTATCCTCCGGGGCACTGAAGCTTTCTTT. Amino acid sequence: CASSILRGTEAFF.

The rearrangement uses TRBV5-6 and TRBJ1-2, with D unclear. Trimming left V 5 bases short and J 8 bases short, with 16 bases between. This CDR3 has 13 amino acids. Germline CDR1 SGHDT, CDR2 YYEEEE. The CDR3 DNA follows: TGTGCCAGCAGTTTGAACGACGCGGGAGGCTACACCTTC. Translating gives CASSLNDAGGYTF. The full variable domain, completed using reference TRBV5-6 and TRBJ1-2, is DAGVTQSPTHLIKTRGQQVTLRCSPKSGHDTVSWYQQALGQGPQFIFQYYEEEERQRGNFPDRFSGHQFPNYSSELNVNALLLGDSALYLCASSLNDAGGYTFGSGTRLTVV.